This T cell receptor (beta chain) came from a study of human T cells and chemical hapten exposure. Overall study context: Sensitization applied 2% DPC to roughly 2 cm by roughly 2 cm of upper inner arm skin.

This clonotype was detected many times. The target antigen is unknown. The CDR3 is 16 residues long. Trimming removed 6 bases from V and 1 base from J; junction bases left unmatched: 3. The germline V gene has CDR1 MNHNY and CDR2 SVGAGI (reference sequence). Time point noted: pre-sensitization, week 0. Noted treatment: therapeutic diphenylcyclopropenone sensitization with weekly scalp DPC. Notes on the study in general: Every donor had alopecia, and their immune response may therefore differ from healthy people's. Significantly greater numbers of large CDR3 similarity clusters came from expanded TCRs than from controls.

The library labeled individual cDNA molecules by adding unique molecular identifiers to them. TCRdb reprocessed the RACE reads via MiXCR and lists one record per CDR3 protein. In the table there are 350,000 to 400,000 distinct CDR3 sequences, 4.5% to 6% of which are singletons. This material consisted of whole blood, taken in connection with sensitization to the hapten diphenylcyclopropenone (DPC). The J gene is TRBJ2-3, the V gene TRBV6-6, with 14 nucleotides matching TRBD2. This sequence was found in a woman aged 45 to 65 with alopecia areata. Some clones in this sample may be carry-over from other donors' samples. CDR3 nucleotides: TGTGCCAGCAGGACTAGCGGGGGGGCCGGCACAGATACGCAGTATTTT. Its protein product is CASRTSGGAGTDTQYF.